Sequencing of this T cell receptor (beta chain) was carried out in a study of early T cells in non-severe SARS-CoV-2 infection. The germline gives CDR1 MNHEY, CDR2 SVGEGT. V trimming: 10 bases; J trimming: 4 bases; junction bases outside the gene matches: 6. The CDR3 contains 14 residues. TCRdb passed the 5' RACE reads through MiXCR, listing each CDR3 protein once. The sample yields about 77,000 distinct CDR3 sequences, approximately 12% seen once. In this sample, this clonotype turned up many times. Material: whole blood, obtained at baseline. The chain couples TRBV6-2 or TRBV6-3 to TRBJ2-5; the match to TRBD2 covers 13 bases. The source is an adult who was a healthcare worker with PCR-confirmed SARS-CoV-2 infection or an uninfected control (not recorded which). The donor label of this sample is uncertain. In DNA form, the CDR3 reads TGTGCCATCCGACTAGCGGGGGGACGAGAGACCCAGTACTTC. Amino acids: CAIRLAGGRETQYF.